Below, 10 T cell receptor beta chains from the same sample are listed, as sequenced in a study of blood T cells in healthy people across ages. A J-beta primer mix and a sample-barcoded 5' primer were used in a second PCR of roughly 6 to 12 cycles. TCRdb reprocessed the 5' RACE reads with MiXCR, giving one entry per CDR3 protein. The sample consists of about 640,000 distinct CDR3 sequences, 58% of them appearing once. Sample: blood. Receptors originate from a man aged 60 to 69 in good health.

CDR3 nucleotide sequence: TGTGCCAGCATGGTCGGGACACCCCAAGAGACCCAGTACTTC. This gives the protein CASMVGTPQETQYF. The chain has TRBV2 and TRBJ2-5; tentatively, D is TRBD1 (6 bases). CDR1 and CDR2 (germline): SNHLY, FYNNEI. Trimming removed 7 bases at V and 1 base at J, with 13 bases between. The length of the CDR3 is 14 residues. Filled out from reference TRBV2 and TRBJ2-5, the complete variable domain reads EPEVTQTPSHQVTQMGQEVILRCVPISNHLYFYWYRQILGQKVEFLVSFYNNEISEKSEIFDDQFSVERPDGSNFTLKIRSTKLEDSAMYFCASMVGTPQETQYFGPGTRLLVL.

This chain links TRBV11-2 with TRBJ2-3, with D perhaps TRBD2 (6 bases). The CDR3 has 17 residues. Germline CDR1 SGHAT, CDR2 FQNNGV. V lost 4 bases to trimming and J lost 2 bases, with 19 bases between them. The DNA of the CDR3 is TGTGCCAGCAGCTATAGGGGCGGGACGGTCGACACAGATACGCAGTATTTT. It encodes CASSYRGGTVDTDTQYF.

The chain carries TRBV20-1 and TRBJ1-5; maybe TRBD1 (5 bases). Germline CDR1 DFQATT, CDR2 SNEGSKA (reference sequence). V was trimmed by 6 bases and J by 0 bases, leaving 18 bases between them. The CDR3 consists of 16 residues. This chain's CDR3 is CSARSLGRGSNQPQHF. The CDR3 DNA sequence: TGCAGTGCCCGGTCCTTAGGGAGGGGTAGCAATCAGCCCCAGCATTTT.

The table lists this clonotype with a few counts. The genes are TRBV9 and TRBJ2-5; the D gene is possibly TRBD1 (6 bases). The CDR3 spans 14 residues. The germline V and J ends were trimmed by 4 bases and 5 bases, with 15 bases remaining between them. Germline CDR1 is SGDLS and CDR2 is YYNGEE. The CDR3 is CASSPTGQSETQYF. In DNA form, the CDR3 reads TGTGCCAGCAGCCCAACCGGACAGAGCGAGACCCAGTACTTC. The full variable domain, in which reference TRBV9 and TRBJ2-5 provide the parts outside the CDR3, is DSGVTQTPKHLITATGQRVTLRCSPRSGDLSVYWYQQSLDQGLQFLIQYYNGEERAKGNILERFSAQQFPDLHSELNLSSLELGDSALYFCASSPTGQSETQYFGPGTRLLVL.

The table lists this clonotype with a few counts. The CDR3 nucleotides read TGCAGTGCGGAAGCCGGGACTAGGAGCAATGAGCAGTTCTTC. This gives the protein CSAEAGTRSNEQFF. This chain connects TRBV20-1 to TRBJ2-1; 8 nucleotides line up with TRBD2. Germline V gene data show CDR1 as DFQATT and CDR2 as SNEGSKA (reference sequence). J lost 6 bases, V lost 6 bases, and 10 bases had no gene match. The CDR3 is made up of 14 amino acids.

The chain is built from TRBV6-6 and TRBJ1-2; 8 bases agree with TRBD1. CDR3 length equals 13 residues. Germline V gene sequence: CDR1 MNHNY, CDR2 SVGAGI (reference sequence). V shed 11 bases, J shed 3 bases, and the junction held 8 bases outside the gene matches. CDR3 DNA: TGTGCCGCGACAGGGGAACAATACTATGGCTACACCTTC. Translation: CAATGEQYYGYTF.

In its sample, this clonotype was seen once. The V gene is TRBV6-1, the J gene TRBJ2-1; TRBD2 agrees at 8 bases. Germline V gene sequence: CDR1 MNHNS, CDR2 SASEGT. With V trimmed by 8 bases and J by 4 bases, 10 bases remained unmatched. The CDR3 is 15 amino acids. The DNA of the CDR3 is TGTGCCAGCGGTGCCGGGGGGGCCCCGTACAATGAGCAGTTCTTC. Its translation: CASGAGGAPYNEQFF.

This sequence joins TRBV12-3 or TRBV12-4 and TRBJ1-2; D is undetermined. The CDR3 contains 14 residues. V shed 3 bases and J shed 4 bases, with 12 bases lying between them. The DNA of the CDR3 is TGTGCCAGCAGTTTTGGCGGGAAGACCTATGGCTACACCTTC. Residues: CASSFGGKTYGYTF.

The V call is TRBV20-1, the J call TRBJ1-5; D ambiguous. Deletions cut 6 bases from V and 2 bases from J, with 11 bases between. The CDR3 is 13 residues long. From germline, CDR1 is DFQATT and CDR2 SNEGSKA (reference sequence). CDR3 bases: TGCAGTGCCACACGGGCCCGCAATCAGCCCCAGCATTTT. It codes for CSATRARNQPQHF.

The genes are TRBV12-3 or TRBV12-4 and TRBJ2-3, with a tentative D call TRBD1 (6 bases). This CDR3 has 15 residues. V dropped 4 bases and J dropped 4 bases, with 15 bases sitting between them. CDR3 region: CASSSSMTGPDTQYF. For the CDR3, the DNA is TGTGCCAGCAGTTCTTCCATGACAGGCCCAGATACGCAGTATTTT.